Following are 3 T cell receptor beta chains from one sample sequenced in a study of cytomegalovirus exposure and HLA in healthy donors. The method was immunoSEQ multiplex PCR; TCRdb's version includes in-frame clones alone and lacks a portion of them. Of about 240,000 clones detected, 75% to 90% appear once; the ten largest clones hold 1% to 1.5%. Sequenced: PBMCs. The source of these receptors is a woman aged 30 to 39 in good health and CMV-seropositive.

V gene TRBV11-2 combines with J gene TRBJ2-3; possible D gene TRBD2, 5 bases. With 1 base removed from V and 1 base from J, the gap between germline ends came to 9 bases. Per germline, CDR1 SGHAT and CDR2 FQNNGV. The CDR3 covers 15 residues. DNA for the CDR3: TGTGCCAGCAGCTTAGGCGGGTGGGGCACAGATACGCAGTATTTT. Its translation is CASSLGGWGTDTQYF.

This clone appeared a single time. The chain links TRBV7-9 to TRBJ2-5; 10 nucleotides match TRBD1. With V trimmed by 5 bases and J by 9 bases, 6 bases remained unmatched. Germline V gene lookup returns CDR1 SEHNR and CDR2 FQNEAQ (reference sequence). CDR3 length equals 13 residues. The CDR3 nucleotides are TGTGCCAGCAGCCCGGGACAGGGGACGTCCCAGTACTTC. Its translation: CASSPGQGTSQYF.

This sequence joins TRBV27 and TRBJ2-7, with D perhaps TRBD2 (7 bases). Trimming removed 10 bases at V and 4 bases at J, with 29 bases between. The CDR3 has 17 residues. Germline values: CDR1 MNHEY, CDR2 SMNVEV (reference sequence). In DNA, the CDR3 is TGTGCCATCGGGAGAGCCAGGGTGGGGAGCGGGACATACGAGCAGTACTTC. It codes for CAIGRARVGSGTYEQYF.